This TCR beta chain derives from a study of T cell repertoires in cytomegalovirus infection. About the study: Evidence of both CMV infection and a matching HLA type came from public TCR beta signatures.

This clonotype was observed a few times. The antigen is undetermined. CDR1 SGHRS and CDR2 YFSETQ come from the germline V gene. V dropped 6 bases and J dropped 2 bases, with 8 bases sitting between them. The CDR3 spans 12 residues. Overall study findings and caveats: There were HLA-C-restricted CMV-specific TCR beta clonotypes dominating the ex vivo response. Based on cumulative public TCR beta family frequency, carriers of CMV plus the relevant HLA were identified.

Each CDR3 protein gets one entry after TCRdb re-called the reads with MiXCR. The data show 140,000 to 150,000 distinct CDR3 sequences, about 31% seen once. This specimen consisted of CD8+ T cells from cultured PBMCs, obtained from culture after CMV antigen stimulation. V gene TRBV5-1 combines with J gene TRBJ2-5; D remains unclear. This receptor was obtained from a human donor in good health (CMV status not recorded). Some clones in this sample may be carry-over from other donors' samples. The CDR3 reads CASKGSQETQYF. In DNA, the CDR3 is TGCGCCAGCAAAGGGTCTCAAGAGACCCAGTACTTC.